A selection of T cell receptor beta chains follows, all from one sample in a study of shared clonotypes between healthy human individuals. Clones were read by immunoSEQ multiplex PCR, and TCRdb kept only the in-frame ones, dropping some. The table lists about 490,000 clones, roughly 85% of them singletons, with over 9.5% in the top ten. Sequenced material: PBMCs. All receptors derive from a woman aged 40-49 years in good health. Some clones in this sample may be carry-over from other donors' samples. The CDR3 runs from the conserved cysteine through the conserved F or W. A D gene is named only where the DNA matches it firmly. Some rows have no size entry. The others give once, few or many, or a class for an expanded clone.

v_gene: TRBV11-2; j_gene: TRBJ2-7; d_gene: NA; abundance: NA; CDR3nt: TGTGCCAGCAGAGGCACGGTAGCCTACGAGCAGTACTTC; CDR3aa: CASRGTVAYEQYF
v_gene: TRBV7-9; j_gene: TRBJ2-5; d_gene: NA; abundance: NA; CDR3nt: TGTGCCAGCGGCGGGCAAGAGACCCAGTACTTC; CDR3aa: CASGGQETQYF
v_gene: TRBV7-6; j_gene: TRBJ1-4; d_gene: TRBD1; abundance: NA; CDR3nt: TGTGCCAGCAGCGAAAAAACAGGGGGCAGTGAAAAACTGTTTTTT; CDR3aa: CASSEKTGGSEKLFF
v_gene: TRBV10-3; j_gene: TRBJ2-7; d_gene: TRBD1; abundance: NA; CDR3nt: TGTGCCATCAGTGAGTCGAAGGGACAGGGTATCTACGAGCAGTACTTC; CDR3aa: CAISESKGQGIYEQYF
v_gene: TRBV5-4; j_gene: TRBJ2-2; d_gene: NA; abundance: NA; CDR3nt: TGTGCCAGCAGCTTGATACAGGGCACCGGGGAGCTGTTTTTT; CDR3aa: CASSLIQGTGELFF
v_gene: TRBV4-1; j_gene: TRBJ1-5; d_gene: NA; abundance: NA; CDR3nt: TGCGCCGGCAGCCCCAGGGAGGATCAGCCCCAGCATTTT; CDR3aa: CAGSPREDQPQHF
v_gene: TRBV28; j_gene: TRBJ2-7; d_gene: TRBD2; abundance: once; CDR3nt: TGTGCCAGCAGTTTGATGCGGGGGGACACCTACGAGCAGTACTTC; CDR3aa: CASSLMRGDTYEQYF
v_gene: TRBV11-2; j_gene: TRBJ2-7; d_gene: TRBD2; abundance: NA; CDR3nt: TGTGCCAGCAGCTTAGTAGCGGGAGGGCCGGTCGAGCAGTACTTC; CDR3aa: CASSLVAGGPVEQYF
v_gene: TRBV19; j_gene: TRBJ2-7; d_gene: TRBD2; abundance: once; CDR3nt: TGTGCCAGTAGTATAGGACTAGCGCCTCCCTACGAGCAGTACTTC; CDR3aa: CASSIGLAPPYEQYF
v_gene: TRBV7-7; j_gene: TRBJ2-5; d_gene: NA; abundance: NA; CDR3nt: TGTGCTAGCAGCTCCGGCGAGACCCAGTACTTC; CDR3aa: CASSSGETQYF
v_gene: TRBV2; j_gene: TRBJ1-1; d_gene: TRBD1; abundance: NA; CDR3nt: TGTGCCACCTTCCCAGGGACAGGGAGGAGCACTGAAGCTTTCTTT; CDR3aa: CATFPGTGRSTEAFF
v_gene: TRBV7-9; j_gene: TRBJ2-1; d_gene: TRBD2; abundance: NA; CDR3nt: TGTGCCAGCAGCTCCCCCAGCGGGAGGCGTTACAATGAGCAGTTCTTC; CDR3aa: CASSSPSGRRYNEQFF
v_gene: TRBV2; j_gene: TRBJ1-3; d_gene: TRBD1; abundance: NA; CDR3nt: TGTGCCAGCAGTAACGGACAGGGGTCTGGAAACACCATATATTTT; CDR3aa: CASSNGQGSGNTIYF
v_gene: TRBV29-1; j_gene: TRBJ1-1; d_gene: NA; abundance: few; CDR3nt: TGCAGCGTTGAGGTGGGCCCGAACACTGAAGCTTTCTTT; CDR3aa: CSVEVGPNTEAFF
v_gene: TRBV2; j_gene: TRBJ1-2; d_gene: NA; abundance: NA; CDR3nt: TGTGCCAGCACCCTTTCGGGGGGATCTTATGGCTACACCTTC; CDR3aa: CASTLSGGSYGYTF
v_gene: TRBV7-9; j_gene: TRBJ1-1; d_gene: NA; abundance: once; CDR3nt: TGTGCCAGCAGTCATATGGGGCTCCCTGAAGCTTTCTTT; CDR3aa: CASSHMGLPEAFF
v_gene: TRBV5-5; j_gene: TRBJ1-3; d_gene: NA; abundance: NA; CDR3nt: TGTGCCAGCAGCCCGAGGGGGTACTCTGGAAACACCATATATTTT; CDR3aa: CASSPRGYSGNTIYF
v_gene: TRBV6-4; j_gene: TRBJ2-5; d_gene: TRBD2; abundance: NA; CDR3nt: TGTGCCAGCAAAAGGACTAGCGGGAGTTGGGAGACCCAGTACTTC; CDR3aa: CASKRTSGSWETQYF
v_gene: TRBV28; j_gene: TRBJ2-1; d_gene: NA; abundance: NA; CDR3nt: TGTGCCAGCACCAACGGTGGGGGAAACAATGAGCAGTTCTTC; CDR3aa: CASTNGGGNNEQFF
v_gene: TRBV7-7; j_gene: TRBJ2-7; d_gene: NA; abundance: NA; CDR3nt: TGTGCCAGCAGCTTAGCGCCCCTGTTAGCAGGATCTTCCTACGAGCAGTACTTC; CDR3aa: CASSLAPLLAGSSYEQYF
v_gene: TRBV29-1; j_gene: TRBJ1-4; d_gene: NA; abundance: NA; CDR3nt: TGCAGCGTCGACGGGGGGGATGAAAAACTGTTTTTT; CDR3aa: CSVDGGDEKLFF
v_gene: TRBV7-2; j_gene: TRBJ2-1; d_gene: TRBD1; abundance: few; CDR3nt: TGTGCCAGCAGCCTCTCCAGGGGGCTTGAGCAGTTCTTC; CDR3aa: CASSLSRGLEQFF
v_gene: TRBV5-1; j_gene: TRBJ1-1; d_gene: NA; abundance: NA; CDR3nt: TGCGCCAGCAGGGGGGAGGGCACTGAAGCTTTCTTT; CDR3aa: CASRGEGTEAFF
v_gene: TRBV10-3; j_gene: TRBJ2-6; d_gene: NA; abundance: NA; CDR3nt: TGTGCCATCAGTGAACGGGCCACCATCTCTGGGGCCAACGTCCTGACTTTC; CDR3aa: CAISERATISGANVLTF
v_gene: TRBV7-6; j_gene: TRBJ1-1; d_gene: NA; abundance: once; CDR3nt: TGTGCCAGCAGCTTAACCCCTAATGGCATTCGGGAGGGTAACACTGAAGCTTTCTTT; CDR3aa: CASSLTPNGIREGNTEAFF
v_gene: TRBV6-1; j_gene: TRBJ2-7; d_gene: NA; abundance: NA; CDR3nt: TGTGCCAGCAGTGCCCGGACAGCCTACGAGCAGTACTTC; CDR3aa: CASSARTAYEQYF
v_gene: TRBV6-6; j_gene: TRBJ1-4; d_gene: NA; abundance: NA; CDR3nt: TGTGCCAGCTCTATGGGGCAGACTAATGAAAAACTGTTTTTT; CDR3aa: CASSMGQTNEKLFF
v_gene: TRBV18; j_gene: TRBJ1-1; d_gene: TRBD1; abundance: NA; CDR3nt: TGTGCCAGCTCACCGGGACAGCGAGGGGGCACTGAAGCTTTCTTT; CDR3aa: CASSPGQRGGTEAFF
v_gene: TRBV27; j_gene: TRBJ2-3; d_gene: TRBD2; abundance: NA; CDR3nt: TGTGCCAGCAGTTTATCGGGGACTAGCGGGAGGATCGCAGATACGCAGTATTTT; CDR3aa: CASSLSGTSGRIADTQYF
v_gene: TRBV14; j_gene: TRBJ1-3; d_gene: NA; abundance: once; CDR3nt: TGTGCCAGCAGCCCTGGGAACACCATATATTTT; CDR3aa: CASSPGNTIYF
v_gene: TRBV12-2; j_gene: TRBJ2-2; d_gene: NA; abundance: once; CDR3nt: TGTGCAAGTCGCTTAATTCCAGCGGAAATGCTCGCGAACACCGGGGAGCTGTTTTTT; CDR3aa: CASRLIPAEMLANTGELFF
v_gene: TRBV11-3; j_gene: TRBJ2-1; d_gene: NA; abundance: NA; CDR3nt: TGTGCCAGCAGCCCACAAACCTTCGACAGGAGCTCCTACAATGAGCAGTTCTTC; CDR3aa: CASSPQTFDRSSYNEQFF
v_gene: TRBV4-2; j_gene: TRBJ2-7; d_gene: NA; abundance: NA; CDR3nt: TGTGCCAGCAGCCAAGATCGATTATCCTACGAGCAGTACTTC; CDR3aa: CASSQDRLSYEQYF
v_gene: TRBV19; j_gene: TRBJ2-7; d_gene: NA; abundance: few; CDR3nt: TGTGCCAGTAGCGCCGCGGTACAGCCCTACGAGCAGTACTTC; CDR3aa: CASSAAVQPYEQYF
v_gene: TRBV5-4; j_gene: TRBJ2-7; d_gene: NA; abundance: NA; CDR3nt: TGTGCCAGCAGAGCTAAGGGACAACGCTACGAGCAGTACTTC; CDR3aa: CASRAKGQRYEQYF
v_gene: TRBV7-9; j_gene: TRBJ2-1; d_gene: NA; abundance: NA; CDR3nt: TGTGCCAGCTCAGCGGGCCTACGCTACAATGAGCAGTTCTTC; CDR3aa: CASSAGLRYNEQFF
v_gene: TRBV5-1; j_gene: TRBJ1-2; d_gene: NA; abundance: NA; CDR3nt: TGCGCCAGCAGCTTGGCCGGCGGTGCCTATGGCTACACCTTC; CDR3aa: CASSLAGGAYGYTF
v_gene: TRBV7-2; j_gene: TRBJ2-2; d_gene: TRBD1; abundance: once; CDR3nt: TGTGCCAGCAGCCCGAGGACAGGGGAGTCCACCGGGGAGCTGTTTTTT; CDR3aa: CASSPRTGESTGELFF
v_gene: TRBV6-1; j_gene: TRBJ1-2; d_gene: NA; abundance: NA; CDR3nt: TGTGCCAGCAGTGAATTAGGGAGGGGGACGTGGAATGGCTACACCTTC; CDR3aa: CASSELGRGTWNGYTF
v_gene: TRBV29-1; j_gene: TRBJ2-5; d_gene: NA; abundance: NA; CDR3nt: TGCAGCGCAACAGGGACGTTTCAAGAGACCCAGTACTTC; CDR3aa: CSATGTFQETQYF
v_gene: TRBV7-2; j_gene: TRBJ1-4; d_gene: NA; abundance: NA; CDR3nt: TGTGCCAGCAGCCCACCCGGGGGGTTTAATGAAAAACTGTTTTTT; CDR3aa: CASSPPGGFNEKLFF
v_gene: TRBV14; j_gene: TRBJ2-2; d_gene: NA; abundance: NA; CDR3nt: TGTGCCAGCAGCCAAGATCTGACCACCGGGGAGCTGTTTTTT; CDR3aa: CASSQDLTTGELFF
v_gene: TRBV7-2; j_gene: TRBJ2-1; d_gene: NA; abundance: many; CDR3nt: TGTGCCAGCACCCTAGTGCTGGGACATTATTTCTTC; CDR3aa: CASTLVLGHYFF
v_gene: TRBV7-2; j_gene: TRBJ2-7; d_gene: TRBD2; abundance: NA; CDR3nt: TGTGCCAGCAGCCGCCAGACTAGCGTTGACTACGAGCAGTACTTC; CDR3aa: CASSRQTSVDYEQYF
v_gene: TRBV29-1; j_gene: TRBJ2-1; d_gene: TRBD2; abundance: NA; CDR3nt: TGCAGCGTTGAGGTCCTAGCGGGGGGCAATGAGCAGTTCTTC; CDR3aa: CSVEVLAGGNEQFF
v_gene: TRBV11-2; j_gene: TRBJ2-3; d_gene: TRBD1; abundance: NA; CDR3nt: TGTGCCAGCAGTCTGGGGATGACAGGGCTCGCAGATACGCAGTATTTT; CDR3aa: CASSLGMTGLADTQYF
v_gene: TRBV6-5; j_gene: TRBJ2-2; d_gene: NA; abundance: NA; CDR3nt: TGTGCCAGCAGTTATTGGCAGGGTTTCACCGGGGAGCTGTTTTTT; CDR3aa: CASSYWQGFTGELFF
v_gene: TRBV5-5; j_gene: TRBJ1-1; d_gene: NA; abundance: NA; CDR3nt: TGTGCCAGCAGATGGGAGACACGGATGAACACTGAAGCTTTCTTT; CDR3aa: CASRWETRMNTEAFF
v_gene: TRBV7-2; j_gene: TRBJ2-1; d_gene: TRBD2; abundance: NA; CDR3nt: TGTGCCAGCAGCTTAATCTTAGGCGGGAGGGCCTCTAATGAGCAGTTCTTC; CDR3aa: CASSLILGGRASNEQFF
v_gene: TRBV6-5; j_gene: TRBJ1-3; d_gene: NA; abundance: NA; CDR3nt: TGTGCCAGCAGCCCAGGACCCGGCGGAACCACCATATATTTT; CDR3aa: CASSPGPGGTTIYF
v_gene: TRBV27; j_gene: TRBJ2-2; d_gene: NA; abundance: NA; CDR3nt: TGTGCCAGCAGTAAAACCGGGACACAATACACCGGGGAGCTGTTTTTT; CDR3aa: CASSKTGTQYTGELFF
v_gene: TRBV5-1; j_gene: TRBJ2-2; d_gene: TRBD2; abundance: NA; CDR3nt: TGCGCCAGCAGCTCCAGACTAGCGGGGAACACCGGGGAGCTGTTTTTT; CDR3aa: CASSSRLAGNTGELFF
v_gene: TRBV29-1; j_gene: TRBJ2-1; d_gene: NA; abundance: NA; CDR3nt: TGCAGCGTAGGGGGGAGTGAGCAGTTCTTC; CDR3aa: CSVGGSEQFF
v_gene: TRBV15; j_gene: TRBJ1-5; d_gene: NA; abundance: NA; CDR3nt: TGTGCCACCAGCAGAGGGAACCAGCCCCAGCATTTT; CDR3aa: CATSRGNQPQHF
v_gene: TRBV9; j_gene: TRBJ2-1; d_gene: NA; abundance: NA; CDR3nt: TGTGCCAGCAGCGATGGGACGTCCAGCTCCTACAATGAGCAGTTCTTC; CDR3aa: CASSDGTSSSYNEQFF
v_gene: TRBV7-9; j_gene: TRBJ1-1; d_gene: NA; abundance: NA; CDR3nt: TGTGCCAGCAGCTTGCAGGGGTCTTGGAACACTGAAGCTTTCTTT; CDR3aa: CASSLQGSWNTEAFF
v_gene: TRBV19; j_gene: TRBJ1-4; d_gene: NA; abundance: NA; CDR3nt: TGTGCCAGTAGTACCGAGGACAGATGGAATGAAAAACTGTTTTTT; CDR3aa: CASSTEDRWNEKLFF
v_gene: TRBV27; j_gene: TRBJ2-2; d_gene: NA; abundance: NA; CDR3nt: TGTGCCAGCAGTTTACTTCTCGGGGAGCTGTTTTTT; CDR3aa: CASSLLLGELFF
v_gene: TRBV7-2; j_gene: TRBJ1-1; d_gene: NA; abundance: NA; CDR3nt: TGTGCCAGCAGCACGGACAGCAACACTGAAGCTTTCTTT; CDR3aa: CASSTDSNTEAFF